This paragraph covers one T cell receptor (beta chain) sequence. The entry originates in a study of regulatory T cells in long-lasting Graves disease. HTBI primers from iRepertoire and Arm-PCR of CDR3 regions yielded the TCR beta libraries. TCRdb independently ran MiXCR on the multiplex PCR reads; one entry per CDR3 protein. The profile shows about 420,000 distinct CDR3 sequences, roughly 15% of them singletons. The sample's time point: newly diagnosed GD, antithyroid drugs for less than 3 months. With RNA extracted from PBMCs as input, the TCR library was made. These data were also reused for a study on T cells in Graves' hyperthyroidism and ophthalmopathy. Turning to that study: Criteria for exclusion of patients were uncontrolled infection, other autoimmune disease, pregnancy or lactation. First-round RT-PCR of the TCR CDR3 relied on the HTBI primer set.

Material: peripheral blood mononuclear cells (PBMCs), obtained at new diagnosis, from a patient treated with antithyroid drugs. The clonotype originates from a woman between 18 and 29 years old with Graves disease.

CDR3 loop: CASSLEKRGPYEQYF. CDR3 coding DNA: TGCGCCAGCAGCTTGGAAAAGCGGGGGCCCTACGAGCAGTACTTC. This chain links TRBV5-1 with TRBJ2-7, with 8 bases lining up with TRBD2. Germline trimming cut 0 bases from V and 2 bases from J; bases unmatched to any gene: 4. CDR1 SGHRS and CDR2 YFSETQ come from the germline V gene. This CDR3 contains 15 residues.